These 6 T cell receptor beta chains came from one sample sequenced in a study of blood T cell repertoires in COVID-19 (TCRdb year 2020). Library creation used the immunoSEQ multiplex PCR assay. TCRdb provides this immuneACCESS table in a form limited to in-frame rearrangements. Some clones are lacking; in checked studies, under half of them reflect an unresolved V gene, and why the rest are absent is not known. Here the sample has just over 70,000 clones; about 90% occur a single time. The ten largest make up around 9% of the sample. Sample: peripheral blood. These receptors were taken from a human donor in a cohort sampled during active COVID-19.

The chain uses TRBV9 and TRBJ2-7; no clear D. The CDR3 is 17 residues long. The germline gives CDR1 SGDLS, CDR2 YYNGEE. V lost 0 bases and J lost 5, with 21 bases in between. CDR3 loop: CASSVGIDLKWSDEQYF. As DNA, the CDR3 is TGTGCCAGCAGCGTAGGAATAGATCTGAAATGGAGCGACGAGCAGTACTTC.

The chain has TRBV6-6 and TRBJ1-1; 7 bases match TRBD1. The V gene end was trimmed by 6 bases and the J gene end by 6 bases; junction bases not matched to a gene: 7. Germline CDR1 is MNHNY and CDR2 is SVGAGI (reference sequence). The CDR3 covers 13 residues. The CDR3 protein is CASSPTGVPEAFF. CDR3 DNA sequence: TGTGCCAGCAGCCCCACAGGGGTCCCTGAAGCTTTCTTT.

This sequence joins TRBV29-1 and TRBJ1-2; a weak D match, TRBD1 (6 bases). The CDR3 consists of 12 residues. Trimming removed 3 bases at V and 7 bases at J, with 12 bases between. Germline assignment: CDR1 SQVTM and CDR2 ANQGSEA. The CDR3 here is CSVDLGALGYTF. DNA of the CDR3: TGCAGCGTTGATCTGGGGGCGCTTGGCTACACCTTC.

This chain uses TRBV2 with TRBJ2-3; weak D call: TRBD2 (5 bases). The CDR3 has 13 amino acids. The germline V gene has CDR1 SNHLY and CDR2 FYNNEI. The V gene lost 7 bases and the J gene lost 3 bases, with 11 bases spanning the gap. In DNA form, the CDR3 reads TGTGCCAGCAATTTCGGGGTTACAGATACGCAGTATTTT. It translates to CASNFGVTDTQYF.

The rearrangement joins TRBV7-9 to TRBJ1-4; 8 bases fit TRBD1. The junction had 8 bases not matched to a gene; V was cut back by 5 bases and J by 6 bases. The CDR3 length is 15 residues. Germline assignment: CDR1 SEHNR and CDR2 FQNEAQ (reference sequence). The CDR3 DNA is TGTGCCAGCAGCATATCAGGGGGCTACGATGAAAAACTGTTTTTT. This codes for CASSISGGYDEKLFF.

The chain is built from TRBV7-3 and TRBJ1-1, with a tentative D call TRBD1 (6 bases). Germline V gene sequence: CDR1 SGHTA, CDR2 FQGTGA. Trimming shortened V by 5 bases and J by 0 bases, and 10 bases separated the two germline ends. The length of the CDR3 is 14 residues. In DNA, the CDR3 is TGTGCCAGCAGCGAACAGGGCCTGAACACTGAAGCTTTCTTT. Its translation: CASSEQGLNTEAFF. The full variable domain, completed using reference TRBV7-3 and TRBJ1-1, is GAGVSQTPSNKVTEKGKYVELRCDPISGHTALYWYRQSLGQGPEFLIYFQGTGAADDSGLPNDRFFAVRPEGSVSTLKIQRTERGDSAVYLCASSEQGLNTEAFFGQGTRLTVV.